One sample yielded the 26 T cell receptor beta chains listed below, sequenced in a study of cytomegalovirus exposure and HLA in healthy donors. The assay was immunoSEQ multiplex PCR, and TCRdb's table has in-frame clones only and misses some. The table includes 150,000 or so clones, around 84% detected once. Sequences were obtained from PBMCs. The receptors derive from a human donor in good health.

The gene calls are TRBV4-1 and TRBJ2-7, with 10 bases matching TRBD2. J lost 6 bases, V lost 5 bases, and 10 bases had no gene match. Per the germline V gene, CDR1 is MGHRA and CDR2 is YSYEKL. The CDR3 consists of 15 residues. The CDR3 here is CASSSKAGGPGEQYF. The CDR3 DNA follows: TGCGCCAGCAGCTCTAAAGCGGGAGGGCCGGGCGAGCAGTACTTC.

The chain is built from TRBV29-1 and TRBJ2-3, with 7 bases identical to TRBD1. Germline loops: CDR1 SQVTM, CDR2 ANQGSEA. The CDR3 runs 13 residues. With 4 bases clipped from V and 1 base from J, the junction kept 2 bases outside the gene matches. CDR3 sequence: CSVAGQGTDTQYF. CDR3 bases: TGCAGCGTTGCCGGACAGGGCACAGATACGCAGTATTTT.

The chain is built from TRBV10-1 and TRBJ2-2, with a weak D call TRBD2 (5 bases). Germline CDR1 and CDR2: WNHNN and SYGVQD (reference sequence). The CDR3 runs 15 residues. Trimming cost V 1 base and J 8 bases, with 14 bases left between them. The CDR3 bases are TGCGCCAGCAGTGAGTTAGGACTGCCTAGGGGGGAGCTGTTTTTT. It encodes CASSELGLPRGELFF.

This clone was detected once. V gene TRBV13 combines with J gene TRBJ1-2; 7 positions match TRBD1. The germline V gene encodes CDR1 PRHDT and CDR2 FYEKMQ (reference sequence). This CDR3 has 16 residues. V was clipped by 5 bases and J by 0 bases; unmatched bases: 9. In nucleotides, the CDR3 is TGTGCCAGCAGCACCGGGACAGTATCAGCTAACTATGGCTACACCTTC. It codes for CASSTGTVSANYGYTF.

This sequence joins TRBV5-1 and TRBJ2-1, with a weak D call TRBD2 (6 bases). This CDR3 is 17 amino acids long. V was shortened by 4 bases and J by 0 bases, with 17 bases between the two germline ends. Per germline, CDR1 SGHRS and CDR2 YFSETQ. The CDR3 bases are TGCGCCAGCAGCCACCCCAAGACTAGAAGCTCCTACAATGAGCAGTTCTTC. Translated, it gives CASSHPKTRSSYNEQFF.

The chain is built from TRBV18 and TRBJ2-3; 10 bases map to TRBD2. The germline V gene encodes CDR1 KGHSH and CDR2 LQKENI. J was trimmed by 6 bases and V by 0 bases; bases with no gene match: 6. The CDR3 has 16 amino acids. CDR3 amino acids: CASSPPNSGRTDTQYF. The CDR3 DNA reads TGTGCCAGCTCACCACCGAATAGCGGGAGGACCGATACGCAGTATTTT.

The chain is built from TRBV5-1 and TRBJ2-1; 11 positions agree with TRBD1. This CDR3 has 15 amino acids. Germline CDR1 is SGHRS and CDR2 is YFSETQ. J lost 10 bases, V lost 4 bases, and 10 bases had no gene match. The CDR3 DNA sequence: TGCGCCAGCAGCCTCGTAGGACAGGGGGCAAGGGAGCAGTTCTTC. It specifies CASSLVGQGAREQFF.

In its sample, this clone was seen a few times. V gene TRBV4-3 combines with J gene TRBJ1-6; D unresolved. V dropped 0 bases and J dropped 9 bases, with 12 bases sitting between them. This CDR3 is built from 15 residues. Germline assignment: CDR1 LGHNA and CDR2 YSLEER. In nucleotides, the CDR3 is TGCGCCAGCAGCCAAGATTGGCGGATCCCTTCACCCCTCCACTTT. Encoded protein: CASSQDWRIPSPLHF.

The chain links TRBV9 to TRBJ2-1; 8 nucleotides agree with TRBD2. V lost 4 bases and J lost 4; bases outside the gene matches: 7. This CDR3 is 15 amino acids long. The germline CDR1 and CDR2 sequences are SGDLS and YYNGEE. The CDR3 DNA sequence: TGTGCCAGCAGCCCCCTAGCGGGCCTATACAATGAGCAGTTCTTC. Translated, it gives CASSPLAGLYNEQFF.

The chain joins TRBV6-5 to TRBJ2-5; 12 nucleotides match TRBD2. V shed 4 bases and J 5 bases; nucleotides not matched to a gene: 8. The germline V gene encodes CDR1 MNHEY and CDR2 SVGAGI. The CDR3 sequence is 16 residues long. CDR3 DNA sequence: TGTGCCAGCAGTTCCACGACTAGCGGGAGCTTGGAGACCCAGTACTTC. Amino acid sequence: CASSSTTSGSLETQYF.

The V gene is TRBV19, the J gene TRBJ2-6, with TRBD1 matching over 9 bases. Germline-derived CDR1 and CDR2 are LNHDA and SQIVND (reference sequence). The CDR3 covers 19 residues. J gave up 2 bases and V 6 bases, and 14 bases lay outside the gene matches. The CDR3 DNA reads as TGTGCCAGTAGGGATCCGGGACAGGGCGCAATTCCTGGGGCCAACGTCCTGACTTTC. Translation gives CASRDPGQGAIPGANVLTF.

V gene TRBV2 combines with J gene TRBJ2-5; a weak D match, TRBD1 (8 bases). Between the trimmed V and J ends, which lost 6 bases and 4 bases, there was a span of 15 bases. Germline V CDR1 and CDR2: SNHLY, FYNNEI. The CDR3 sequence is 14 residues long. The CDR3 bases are TGTGCCAGCAGAACAGGGGGGGGTCGAGAGACCCAGTACTTC. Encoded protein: CASRTGGGRETQYF. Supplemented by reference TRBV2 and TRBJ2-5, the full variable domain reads EPEVTQTPSHQVTQMGQEVILRCVPISNHLYFYWYRQILGQKVEFLVSFYNNEISEKSEIFDDQFSVERPDGSNFTLKIRSTKLEDSAMYFCASRTGGGRETQYFGPGTRLLVL.

The DNA of the CDR3 is TGTGCCAGCGTGGTCCGGACTAGCGGGGGAAACCAGTACTTC. Encoded protein: CASVVRTSGGNQYF. The gene calls are TRBV6-1 and TRBJ2-5; TRBD2 matches 13 bases. V lost 8 bases to trimming and J lost 10 bases; unmatched junction nucleotides: 10. The germline gives CDR1 MNHNS, CDR2 SASEGT. The CDR3 is 14 residues long.

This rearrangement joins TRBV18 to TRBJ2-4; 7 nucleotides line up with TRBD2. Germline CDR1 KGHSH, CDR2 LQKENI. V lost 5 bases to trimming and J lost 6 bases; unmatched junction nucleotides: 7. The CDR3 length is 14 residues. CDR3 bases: TGTGCCAGCTCAGAGACCAGGGAGGGAAACATTCAGTACTTC. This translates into CASSETREGNIQYF. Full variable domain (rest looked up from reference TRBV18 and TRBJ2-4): NAGVMQNPRHLVRRRGQEARLRCSPMKGHSHVYWYRQLPEEGLKFMVYLQKENIIDESGMPKERFSAEFPKEGPSILRIQQVVRGDSAAYFCASSETREGNIQYFGAGTRLSVL.

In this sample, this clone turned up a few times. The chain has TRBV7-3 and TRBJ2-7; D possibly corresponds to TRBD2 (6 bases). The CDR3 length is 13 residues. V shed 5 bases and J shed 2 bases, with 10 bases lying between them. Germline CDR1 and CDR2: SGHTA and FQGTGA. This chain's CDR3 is CASSAGGAYEQYF. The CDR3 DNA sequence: TGTGCCAGCAGCGCAGGCGGGGCCTACGAGCAGTACTTC.

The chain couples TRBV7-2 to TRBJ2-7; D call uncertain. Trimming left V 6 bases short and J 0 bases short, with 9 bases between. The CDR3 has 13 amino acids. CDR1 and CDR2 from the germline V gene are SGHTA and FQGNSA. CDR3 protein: CASRLSRSYEQYF. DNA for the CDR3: TGTGCCAGCAGACTCTCCCGCTCCTACGAGCAGTACTTC.

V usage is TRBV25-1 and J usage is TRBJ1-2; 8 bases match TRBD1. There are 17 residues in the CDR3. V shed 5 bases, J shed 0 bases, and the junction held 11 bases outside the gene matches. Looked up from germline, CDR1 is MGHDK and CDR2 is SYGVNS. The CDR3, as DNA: TGTGCCAGCAGTTCACCGGGACAGGCCCGAACTAACTATGGCTACACCTTC. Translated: CASSSPGQARTNYGYTF.

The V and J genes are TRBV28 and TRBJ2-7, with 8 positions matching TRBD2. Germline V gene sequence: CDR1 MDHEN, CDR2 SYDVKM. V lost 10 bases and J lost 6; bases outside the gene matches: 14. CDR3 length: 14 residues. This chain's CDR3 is CATRETGGPSEQYF. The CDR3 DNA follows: TGTGCCACCCGGGAGACGGGAGGGCCCTCCGAGCAGTACTTC.

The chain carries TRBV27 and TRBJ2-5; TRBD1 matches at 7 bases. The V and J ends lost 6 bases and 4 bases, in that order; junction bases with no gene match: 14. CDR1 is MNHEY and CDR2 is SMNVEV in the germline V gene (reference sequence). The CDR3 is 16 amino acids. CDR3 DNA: TGTGCCAGCAGCCCCCACGTCAGGGGGTCCCCAGAGACCCAGTACTTC. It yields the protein CASSPHVRGSPETQYF.

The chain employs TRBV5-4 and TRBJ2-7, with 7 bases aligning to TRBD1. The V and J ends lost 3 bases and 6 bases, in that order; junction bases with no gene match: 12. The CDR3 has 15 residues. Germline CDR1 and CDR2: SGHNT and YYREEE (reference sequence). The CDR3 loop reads CASSYAGTASSEQYF. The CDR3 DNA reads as TGTGCCAGCAGCTACGCCGGGACAGCATCTTCCGAGCAGTACTTC.

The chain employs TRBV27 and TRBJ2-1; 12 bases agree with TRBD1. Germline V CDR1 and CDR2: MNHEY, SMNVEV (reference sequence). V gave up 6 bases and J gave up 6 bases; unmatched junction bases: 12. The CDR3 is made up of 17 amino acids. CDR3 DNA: TGTGCCAGCAGAAGATCCGGGACAGGGGGCGCGATCAATGAGCAGTTCTTC. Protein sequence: CASRRSGTGGAINEQFF.

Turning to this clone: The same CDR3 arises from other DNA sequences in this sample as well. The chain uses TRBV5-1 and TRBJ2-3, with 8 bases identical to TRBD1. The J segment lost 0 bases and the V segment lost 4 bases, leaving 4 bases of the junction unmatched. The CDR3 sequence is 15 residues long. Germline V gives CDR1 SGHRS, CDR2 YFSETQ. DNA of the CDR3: TGCGCCAGCAGCCCCGGACAGGGAAGCACAGATACGCAGTATTTT. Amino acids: CASSPGQGSTDTQYF.

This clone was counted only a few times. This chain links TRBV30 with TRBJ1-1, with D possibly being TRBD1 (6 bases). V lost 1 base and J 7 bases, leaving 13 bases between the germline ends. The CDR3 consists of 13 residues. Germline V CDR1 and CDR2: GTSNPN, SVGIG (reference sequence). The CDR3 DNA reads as TGTGCCTGGAGTGGAGGATCCAGGGGTGAAGCTTTCTTT. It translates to CAWSGGSRGEAFF.

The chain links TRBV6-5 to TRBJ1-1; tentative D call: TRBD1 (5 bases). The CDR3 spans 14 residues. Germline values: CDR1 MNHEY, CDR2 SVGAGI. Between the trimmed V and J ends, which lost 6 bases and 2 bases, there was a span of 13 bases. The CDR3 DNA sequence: TGTGCCAGCAGCAACGGGGGGGTTAACACTGAAGCTTTCTTT. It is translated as CASSNGGVNTEAFF.

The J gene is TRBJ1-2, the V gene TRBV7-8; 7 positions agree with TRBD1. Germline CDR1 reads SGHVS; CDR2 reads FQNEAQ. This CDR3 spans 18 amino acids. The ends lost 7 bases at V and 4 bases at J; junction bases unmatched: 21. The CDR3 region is CASTIKGAGVGRSYGYTF. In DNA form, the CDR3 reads TGTGCCAGCACTATCAAGGGGGCGGGTGTGGGCCGATCCTATGGCTACACCTTC.

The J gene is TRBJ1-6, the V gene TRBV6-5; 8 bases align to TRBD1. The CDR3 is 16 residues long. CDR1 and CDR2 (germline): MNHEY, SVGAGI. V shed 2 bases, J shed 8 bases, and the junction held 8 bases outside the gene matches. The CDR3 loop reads CASSYENTGGYSPLHF. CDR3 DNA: TGTGCCAGCAGTTACGAAAATACAGGGGGATATTCACCCCTCCACTTT.